This T cell receptor (beta chain) was obtained from a study of EBV T-cell therapy then PD-1 blockade in nasopharyngeal carcinoma. Trimming removed 5 bases from V and 4 bases from J; junction bases left unmatched: 10. Germline loops: CDR1 MNHEY, CDR2 SMNVEV (reference sequence). The CDR3 is 15 residues long. On this clone: Its antigen is still unknown.

Treatment denoted: AdE1-LMPpoly-expanded autologous EBV-specific T-cell therapy followed by anti-PD-1 nivolumab. Sequencing used immunoSEQ multiplex PCR; TCRdb keeps in-frame clones, though not all of them. The profile shows about 20,000 clones, 82% of them singletons. The V gene is TRBV27, the J gene TRBJ1-1; TRBD1 matches at 7 bases. This TCR derives from a man aged 40-49 years with nasopharyngeal carcinoma. The sequenced sample was CD8+ T cells from blood, obtained at day -245 from a patient whose treatment included autologous EBV-specific T cells and nivolumab. The CDR3 sequence is CASSDLQGRITEAFF. The DNA for the CDR3 is TGTGCCAGCAGTGACTTACAGGGGAGGATCACTGAAGCTTTCTTT.